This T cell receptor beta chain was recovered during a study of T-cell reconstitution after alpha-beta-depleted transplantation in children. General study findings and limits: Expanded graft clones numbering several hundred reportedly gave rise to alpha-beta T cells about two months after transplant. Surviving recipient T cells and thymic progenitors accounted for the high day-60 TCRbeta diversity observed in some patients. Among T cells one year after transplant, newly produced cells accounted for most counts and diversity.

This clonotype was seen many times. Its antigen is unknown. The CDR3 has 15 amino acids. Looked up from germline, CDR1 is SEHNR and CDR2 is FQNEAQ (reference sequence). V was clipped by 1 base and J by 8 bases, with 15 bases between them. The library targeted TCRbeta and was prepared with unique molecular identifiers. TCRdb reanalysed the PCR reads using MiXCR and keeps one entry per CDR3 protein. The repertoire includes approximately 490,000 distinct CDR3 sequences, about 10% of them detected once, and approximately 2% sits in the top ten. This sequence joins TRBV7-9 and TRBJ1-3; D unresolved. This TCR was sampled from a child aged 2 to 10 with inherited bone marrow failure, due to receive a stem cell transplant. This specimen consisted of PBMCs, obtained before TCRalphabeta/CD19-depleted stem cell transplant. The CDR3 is CASSLGAVQRDTIYF. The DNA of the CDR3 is TGTGCCAGCAGCTTAGGCGCAGTTCAGAGGGACACCATATATTTT.